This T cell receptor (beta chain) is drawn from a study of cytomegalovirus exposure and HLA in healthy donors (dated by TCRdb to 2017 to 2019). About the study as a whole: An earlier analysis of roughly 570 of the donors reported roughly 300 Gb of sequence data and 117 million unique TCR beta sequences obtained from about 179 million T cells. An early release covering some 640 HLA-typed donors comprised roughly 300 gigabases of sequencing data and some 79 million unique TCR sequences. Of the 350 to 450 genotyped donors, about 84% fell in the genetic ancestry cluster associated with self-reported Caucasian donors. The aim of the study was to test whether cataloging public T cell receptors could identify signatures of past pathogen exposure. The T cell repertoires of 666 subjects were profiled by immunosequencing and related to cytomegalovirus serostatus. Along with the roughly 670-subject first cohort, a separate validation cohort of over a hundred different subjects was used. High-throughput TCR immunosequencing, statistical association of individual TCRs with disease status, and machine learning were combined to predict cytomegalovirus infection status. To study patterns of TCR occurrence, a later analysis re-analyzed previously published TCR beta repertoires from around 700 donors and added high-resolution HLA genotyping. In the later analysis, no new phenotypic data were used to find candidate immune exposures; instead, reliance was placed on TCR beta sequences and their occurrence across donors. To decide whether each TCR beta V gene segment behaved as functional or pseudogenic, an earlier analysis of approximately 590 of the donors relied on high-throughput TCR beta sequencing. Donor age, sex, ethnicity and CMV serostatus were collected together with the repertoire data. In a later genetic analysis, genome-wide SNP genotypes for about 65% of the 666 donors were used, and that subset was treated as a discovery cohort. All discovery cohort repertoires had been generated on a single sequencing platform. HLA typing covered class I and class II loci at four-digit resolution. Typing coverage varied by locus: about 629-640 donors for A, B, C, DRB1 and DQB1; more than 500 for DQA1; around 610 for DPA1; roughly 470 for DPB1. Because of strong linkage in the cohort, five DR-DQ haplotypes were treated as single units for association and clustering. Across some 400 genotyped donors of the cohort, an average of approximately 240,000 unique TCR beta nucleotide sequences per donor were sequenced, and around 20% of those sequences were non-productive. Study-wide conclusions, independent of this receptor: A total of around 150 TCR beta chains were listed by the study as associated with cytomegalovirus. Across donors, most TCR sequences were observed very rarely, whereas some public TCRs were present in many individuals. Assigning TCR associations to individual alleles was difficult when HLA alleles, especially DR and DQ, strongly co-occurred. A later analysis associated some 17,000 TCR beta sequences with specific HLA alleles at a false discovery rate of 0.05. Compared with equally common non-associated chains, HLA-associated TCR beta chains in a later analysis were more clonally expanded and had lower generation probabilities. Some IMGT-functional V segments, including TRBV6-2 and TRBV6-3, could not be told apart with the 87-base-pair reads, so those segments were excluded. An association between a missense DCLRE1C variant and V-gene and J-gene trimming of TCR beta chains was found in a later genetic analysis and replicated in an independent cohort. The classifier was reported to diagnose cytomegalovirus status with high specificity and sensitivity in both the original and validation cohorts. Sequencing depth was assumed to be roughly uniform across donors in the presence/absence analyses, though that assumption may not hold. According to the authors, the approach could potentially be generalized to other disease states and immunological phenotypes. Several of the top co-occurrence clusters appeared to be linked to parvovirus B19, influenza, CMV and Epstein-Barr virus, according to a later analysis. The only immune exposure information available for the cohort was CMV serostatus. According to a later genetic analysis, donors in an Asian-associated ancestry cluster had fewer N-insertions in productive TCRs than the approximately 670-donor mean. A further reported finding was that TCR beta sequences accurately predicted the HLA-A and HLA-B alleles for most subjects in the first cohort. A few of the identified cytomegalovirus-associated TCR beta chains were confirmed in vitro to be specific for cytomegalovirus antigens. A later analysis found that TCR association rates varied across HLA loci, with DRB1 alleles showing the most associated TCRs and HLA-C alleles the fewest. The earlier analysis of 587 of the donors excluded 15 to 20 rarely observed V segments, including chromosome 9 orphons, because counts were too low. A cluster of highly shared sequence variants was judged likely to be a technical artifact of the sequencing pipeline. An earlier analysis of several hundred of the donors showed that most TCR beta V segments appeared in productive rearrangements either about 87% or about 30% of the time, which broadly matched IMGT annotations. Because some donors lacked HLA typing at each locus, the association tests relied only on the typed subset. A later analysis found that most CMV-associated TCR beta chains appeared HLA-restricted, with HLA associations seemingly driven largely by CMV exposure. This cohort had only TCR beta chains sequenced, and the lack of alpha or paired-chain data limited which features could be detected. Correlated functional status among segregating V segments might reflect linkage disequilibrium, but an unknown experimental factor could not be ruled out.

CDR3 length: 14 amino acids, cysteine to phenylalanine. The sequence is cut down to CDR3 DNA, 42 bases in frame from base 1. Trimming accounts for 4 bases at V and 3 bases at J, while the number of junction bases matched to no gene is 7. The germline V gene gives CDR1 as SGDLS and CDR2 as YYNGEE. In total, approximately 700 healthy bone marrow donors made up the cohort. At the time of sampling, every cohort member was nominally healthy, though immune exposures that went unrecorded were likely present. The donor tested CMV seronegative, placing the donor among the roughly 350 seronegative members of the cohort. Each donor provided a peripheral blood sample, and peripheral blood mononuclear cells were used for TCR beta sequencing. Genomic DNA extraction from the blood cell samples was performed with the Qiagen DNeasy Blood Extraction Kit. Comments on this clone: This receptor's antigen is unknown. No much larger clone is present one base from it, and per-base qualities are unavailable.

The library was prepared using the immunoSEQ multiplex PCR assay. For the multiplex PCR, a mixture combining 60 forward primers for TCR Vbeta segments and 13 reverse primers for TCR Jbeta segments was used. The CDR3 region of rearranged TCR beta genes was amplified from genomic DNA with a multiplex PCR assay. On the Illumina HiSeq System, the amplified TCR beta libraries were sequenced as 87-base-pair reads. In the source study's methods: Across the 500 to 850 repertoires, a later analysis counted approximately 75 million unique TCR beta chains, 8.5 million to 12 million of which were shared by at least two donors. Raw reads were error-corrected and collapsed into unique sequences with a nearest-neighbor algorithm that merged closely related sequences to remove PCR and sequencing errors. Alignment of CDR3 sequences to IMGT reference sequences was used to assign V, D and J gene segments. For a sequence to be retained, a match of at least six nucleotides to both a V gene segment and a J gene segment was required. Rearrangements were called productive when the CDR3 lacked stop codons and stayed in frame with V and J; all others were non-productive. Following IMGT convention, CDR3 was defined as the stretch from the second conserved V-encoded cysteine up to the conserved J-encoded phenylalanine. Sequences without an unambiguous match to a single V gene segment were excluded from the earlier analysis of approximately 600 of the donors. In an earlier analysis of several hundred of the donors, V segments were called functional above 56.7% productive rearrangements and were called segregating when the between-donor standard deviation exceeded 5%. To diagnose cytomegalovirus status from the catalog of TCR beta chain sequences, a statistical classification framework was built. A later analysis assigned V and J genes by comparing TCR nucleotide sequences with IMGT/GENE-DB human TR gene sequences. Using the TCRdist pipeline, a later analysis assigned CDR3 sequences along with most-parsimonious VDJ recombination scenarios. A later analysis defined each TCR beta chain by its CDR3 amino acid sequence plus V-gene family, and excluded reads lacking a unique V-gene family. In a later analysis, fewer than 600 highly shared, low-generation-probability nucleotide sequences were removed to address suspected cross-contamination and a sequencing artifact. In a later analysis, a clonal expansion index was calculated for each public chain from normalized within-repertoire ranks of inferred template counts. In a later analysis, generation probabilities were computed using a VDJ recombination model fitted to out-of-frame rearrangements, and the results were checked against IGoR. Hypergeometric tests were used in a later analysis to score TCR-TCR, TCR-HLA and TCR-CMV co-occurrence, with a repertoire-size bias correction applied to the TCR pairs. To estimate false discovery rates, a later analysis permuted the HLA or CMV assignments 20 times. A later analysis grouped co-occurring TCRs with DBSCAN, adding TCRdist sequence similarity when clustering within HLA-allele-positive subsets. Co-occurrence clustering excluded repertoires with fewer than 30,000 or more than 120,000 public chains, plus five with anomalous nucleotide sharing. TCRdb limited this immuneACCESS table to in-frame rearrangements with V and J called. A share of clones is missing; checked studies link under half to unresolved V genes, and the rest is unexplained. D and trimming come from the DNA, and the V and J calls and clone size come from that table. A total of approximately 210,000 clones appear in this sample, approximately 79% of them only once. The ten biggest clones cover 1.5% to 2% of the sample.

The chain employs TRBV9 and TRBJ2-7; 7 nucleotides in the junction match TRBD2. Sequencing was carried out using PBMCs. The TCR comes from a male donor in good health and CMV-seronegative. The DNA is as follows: TGTGCCAGCAGCCCACGGGGAGGGGTCTACGAGCAGTACTTC. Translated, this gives CASSPRGGVYEQYF.